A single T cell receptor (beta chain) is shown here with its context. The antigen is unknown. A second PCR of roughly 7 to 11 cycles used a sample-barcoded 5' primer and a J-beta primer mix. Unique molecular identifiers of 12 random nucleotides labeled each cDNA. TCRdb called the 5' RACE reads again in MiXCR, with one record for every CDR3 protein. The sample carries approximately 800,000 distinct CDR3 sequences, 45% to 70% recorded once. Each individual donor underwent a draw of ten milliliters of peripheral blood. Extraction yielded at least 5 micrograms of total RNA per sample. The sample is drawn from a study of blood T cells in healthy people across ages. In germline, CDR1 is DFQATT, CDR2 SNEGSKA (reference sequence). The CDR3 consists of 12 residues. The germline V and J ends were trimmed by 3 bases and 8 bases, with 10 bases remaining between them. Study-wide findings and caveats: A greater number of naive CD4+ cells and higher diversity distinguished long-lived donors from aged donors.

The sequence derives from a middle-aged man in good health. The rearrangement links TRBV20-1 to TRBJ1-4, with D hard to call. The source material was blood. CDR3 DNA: TGCAGTGCTAGTCTTATCAGAGAAAAACTGTTTTTT. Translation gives CSASLIREKLFF.